The clone carrying this T cell receptor beta chain was seen many times. What it recognizes is unknown. The sample originates from a study of regulatory T cells in long-lasting Graves disease. Study results and caveats: Persistent Graves' patients possessed reduced TCR diversity relative to recently diagnosed ones. Newly diagnosed patients shared 750 to 1,000 public clonotypes; persistent patients shared a few thousand.

Arm-PCR with iRepertoire HTBI primers amplified the CDR3 regions for these TCR beta libraries. MiXCR, applied by TCRdb to the multiplex PCR reads, yields one record per CDR3 protein. The sample has under 450,000 distinct CDR3 sequences, roughly 16% seen once. The CDR3 has 14 amino acids. V was trimmed by 3 bases and J by 5 bases, leaving 11 bases between them. Germline loops: CDR1 LGHNT, CDR2 FRNRAP. The time point: newly diagnosed GD, antithyroid drugs for less than 3 months. Preparation of the TCR library used RNA extracted from PBMCs. These records were also assigned to another study, of T cells in Graves' hyperthyroidism and ophthalmopathy. That study adds: The hyperthyroidism patients had all been newly diagnosed, and their disease duration was under 2 months. Their ages ranged from 18 to 65 years. The primer set for the first-round RT-PCR of the TCR CDR3 was HTBI.

The chain couples TRBV12-5 to TRBJ2-1; tentatively, D is TRBD2 (5 bases). Sequenced here: peripheral blood mononuclear cells (PBMCs), sampled at new diagnosis, from a patient treated with antithyroid drugs. This clonotype was obtained from a woman between 18 and 30 years old with Graves disease. The CDR3 sequence is CASGFAEGNNEQFF. CDR3 coding DNA: TGTGCTAGTGGTTTCGCCGAGGGTAACAATGAGCAGTTCTTC.